This T cell receptor beta chain derives from a study of T cell responses to AZD1222 COVID-19 vaccine. With respect to this clone: As yet, its antigen is unknown.

The CDR3 has 17 amino acids. Trimming at V came to 1 base and at J to 4 bases, leaving 8 bases not matched to a gene. CDR1 and CDR2 (germline): LGHDT, YNNKEL (reference sequence). The study's findings and limits: Only six or seven AZD1222 recipients were seropositive at baseline. Nearly half of spike-specific TCRs reportedly target unmutated variant regions. Spike-specific TCR depth and breadth grew after two AZD1222 doses. Clonal diversity was possibly underestimated; the donors were predominantly white British and more often female.

Only in-frame clones appear in the TCRdb table, and some are missing; sequencing was by immunoSEQ multiplex PCR. The repertoire holds approximately 190,000 clones, with roughly 92% as singletons. V usage is TRBV3-1 (or the pseudogene TRBV3-2) and J usage is TRBJ2-1; 9 bases match TRBD2. The sequencing here drew on peripheral blood, taken 28 days after the second AZD1222 dose. The receptor was isolated from an adult who received the AZD1222 COVID-19 vaccine. CDR3 in DNA: TGTGCCAGCAGCCAAGGGTTTAGCGGGGGAGCTTACAATGAGCAGTTCTTC. The encoded protein is CASSQGFSGGAYNEQFF.